A single sample is the source of the 16 T cell receptor beta chains below, sequenced in a study of T cell changes during pregnancy in multiple sclerosis. Generated by immunoSEQ multiplex PCR, the TCRdb table keeps only in-frame clones and is missing some. Of about 100,000 clones listed, 92% were seen once; the top ten hold about 1.8%. Material: peripheral blood, obtained after pregnancy. Source of these receptors: a female donor with multiple sclerosis, enrolled in a pregnancy study.

The V call is TRBV14, the J call TRBJ2-7; 9 bases line up with TRBD1. Germline V gene data show CDR1 as SGHDN and CDR2 as FVKESK. The CDR3 sequence is 14 residues long. After removal of 1 base from V and 6 bases from J, the junction contained 4 bases not matched to a gene. This CDR3 is CASSQGYRGLEQYF. CDR3 nucleotide sequence: TGTGCCAGCAGCCAAGGGTACAGGGGGCTCGAGCAGTACTTC.

This rearrangement joins TRBV9 to TRBJ1-2; no reliable D call. Germline-derived CDR1 and CDR2 are SGDLS and YYNGEE. The CDR3 has 15 residues. V gave up 0 bases and J gave up 4 bases, with 13 bases separating them. CDR3 loop: CASSVEANSGYGYTF. The CDR3 DNA is TGTGCCAGCAGCGTAGAAGCTAACTCGGGCTATGGCTACACCTTC.

The V call is TRBV19, the J call TRBJ2-7; D gene unclear. The V gene lost 0 bases and the J gene lost 2 bases, with 5 bases spanning the gap. Germline loops: CDR1 LNHDA, CDR2 SQIVND (reference sequence). This CDR3 is built from 13 residues. In nucleotides, the CDR3 is TGTGCCAGTAGTATAGATGTAGCCTACGAGCAGTACTTC. The encoded protein is CASSIDVAYEQYF.

The CDR3 bases are TGCGCCAGCAGTTATGGAGGAAACACTGAAGCTTTCTTT. This encodes CASSYGGNTEAFF. The genes are TRBV5-1 and TRBJ1-1, with unresolved D. The germline V gene has CDR1 SGHRS and CDR2 YFSETQ. This CDR3 has 13 residues. V dropped 5 bases and J dropped 2 bases, with 10 bases sitting between them.

V and J are TRBV7-2 and TRBJ2-1, with a possible D match to TRBD2 (6 bases). The ends were cut back, 2 bases at V and 6 bases at J, with 8 bases in the middle. Germline V CDR1 and CDR2: SGHTA, FQGNSA. This CDR3 region has 13 residues. Here the CDR3 DNA reads TGTGCCAGCAGCTTAACCGGGAGCAATGAGCAGTTCTTC. Residues: CASSLTGSNEQFF.

The genes are TRBV19 and TRBJ2-2, with no clear D. The CDR3 runs to 14 residues. The germline V gene has CDR1 LNHDA and CDR2 SQIVND (reference sequence). V was clipped by 1 base and J by 3 bases, with 6 bases between them. CDR3 residues: CASSIGAHTGELFF. CDR3 DNA sequence: TGTGCCAGTAGTATAGGGGCGCACACCGGGGAGCTGTTTTTT.

The chain combines TRBV6-1 with TRBJ2-1; 10 bases are shared with TRBD2. The germline V gene has CDR1 MNHNS and CDR2 SASEGT. V shed 7 bases and J 7 bases; nucleotides not matched to a gene: 7. The length of the CDR3 is 14 residues. The CDR3 coding sequence is TGTGCCAGCACTCCGGGACTAGCGAGTAATGAGCAGTTCTTC. It yields the protein CASTPGLASNEQFF.

As DNA, the CDR3 is TGCGCCAGCAGCCAAGGATCGGGAGACTATGGCTACACCTTC. Translated, it gives CASSQGSGDYGYTF. The V and J genes are TRBV4-1 and TRBJ1-2; D gene unclear. V was trimmed by 1 base and J by 3 bases, leaving 9 bases between them. This CDR3 is 14 amino acids long. CDR1 and CDR2 from the germline V gene are MGHRA and YSYEKL.

The genes are TRBV27 and TRBJ1-1; 9 positions match TRBD1. The length of the CDR3 is 16 residues. CDR1 and CDR2 from the germline V gene are MNHEY and SMNVEV (reference sequence). V lost 0 bases to trimming and J lost 6 bases; unmatched junction nucleotides: 8. The CDR3 DNA sequence: TGTGCCAGCAGTTTATCCGCGGGACAGGGAGGGCCTGAAGCTTTCTTT. This gives the protein CASSLSAGQGGPEAFF.

The chain is built from TRBV6-5 and TRBJ1-2, with 7 bases matching TRBD1. V shed 6 bases and J 3 bases; nucleotides not matched to a gene: 7. Germline CDR1 MNHEY, CDR2 SVGAGI. The CDR3 sequence is 14 residues long. CDR3 region: CASRNRGSDYGYTF. CDR3 in DNA: TGTGCCAGCAGGAACAGGGGCTCGGACTATGGCTACACCTTC.

This rearrangement joins TRBV29-1 to TRBJ2-7; 8 bases are a match to TRBD1. Unmatched junction bases numbered 15, after V lost 4 bases and J lost 4 bases. Germline lookup yields CDR1 SQVTM and CDR2 ANQGSEA. The CDR3 has 16 residues. CDR3 nucleotides: TGCAGCGTTGGAATTTTTGTGACAGGGGTAATGTACGAGCAGTACTTC. Its translation is CSVGIFVTGVMYEQYF.

The chain carries TRBV28 and TRBJ2-1, with 12 bases identical to TRBD2. V was pared by 6 bases and J by 4 bases, with 4 bases of the junction left unmatched. Germline-derived CDR1 and CDR2 are MDHEN and SYDVKM. This CDR3 has 15 amino acids. The CDR3 sequence is CASRPSGRVYNEQFF. The CDR3 DNA reads as TGTGCCAGCAGACCTAGCGGGAGGGTATACAATGAGCAGTTCTTC.

The J gene is TRBJ1-3, the V gene TRBV30; possibly TRBD1 for D (6 bases). The V gene lost 2 bases and the J gene lost 2 bases, with 7 bases spanning the gap. CDR3 length: 13 residues. The germline V gene has CDR1 GTSNPN and CDR2 SVGIG (reference sequence). The CDR3: CAWSRQAGNTIYF. The CDR3 nucleotides read TGTGCCTGGAGTAGACAGGCTGGAAACACCATATATTTT.

The gene calls are TRBV28 and TRBJ2-7; the D gene is possibly TRBD2 (6 bases). Germline CDR1 and CDR2: MDHEN and SYDVKM. CDR3 length: 15 residues. V shed 3 bases and J shed 3 bases, with 15 bases lying between them. The CDR3 DNA sequence: TGTGCCAGCAGTTTTAGCGGAAATCTTAACTACGAGCAGTACTTC. Translated: CASSFSGNLNYEQYF. The full variable domain, with the rest looked up from reference TRBV28 and TRBJ2-7, is DVKVTQSSRYLVKRTGEKVFLECVQDMDHENMFWYRQDPGLGLRLIYFSYDVKMKEKGDIPEGYSVSREKKERFSLILESASTNQTSMYLCASSFSGNLNYEQYFGPGTRLTVT.

This rearrangement joins TRBV5-1 to TRBJ2-5; 14 bases are shared with TRBD2. The J segment lost 1 base and the V segment lost 5 bases, leaving 7 bases of the junction unmatched. The length of the CDR3 is 17 residues. In germline, CDR1 is SGHRS, CDR2 YFSETQ. This CDR3 reads CASRGGLAGEGQETQYF. CDR3 DNA: TGCGCCAGCAGAGGGGGACTAGCGGGGGAAGGCCAAGAGACCCAGTACTTC.

This clone was counted a single time. The chain couples TRBV7-2 to TRBJ1-2, with 7 bases that match TRBD1. The length of the CDR3 is 13 residues. Per the germline V gene, CDR1 is SGHTA and CDR2 is FQGNSA. V shed 0 bases, J shed 14 bases, and the junction held 9 bases outside the gene matches. The DNA for the CDR3 is TGTGCCAGCAGCTTAGCGCGTGAGACAGGGTCGACCTTC. Translating gives CASSLARETGSTF. The whole variable domain, filled in from reference TRBV7-2 and TRBJ1-2, reads GAGVSQSPSNKVTEKGKDVELRCDPISGHTALYWYRQSLGQGLEFLIYFQGNSAPDKSGLPSDRFSAERTGGSVSTLTIQRTQQEDSAVYLCASSLARETGSTFGSGTRLTVV.